The 4 T cell receptor beta chains presented below share a single source sample, sequenced in a study of cytotoxic CD8 clonotypes in ibrutinib-treated CLL (dated by TCRdb to 2020 to 2023). Read against the paper, the sample's time point label means: about a year on ibrutinib. Library prep was done by the immunoSEQ multiplex PCR assay. TCRdb took this table from immuneACCESS and kept in-frame rearrangements with V and J called. Such tables lack part of the clones; where checked against another copy, unresolved V genes explain under half of the gap, and the rest is unexplained. Counted in this sample were some 140,000 clones; 85% to 95% of them appeared once. Jointly, the top ten make up approximately 10% of the sample. Sequenced material: PBMCs, taken after 12 months of ibrutinib treatment. These receptors came from a human donor with chronic lymphocytic leukemia.

The chain couples TRBV10-2 to TRBJ1-1; D is perhaps TRBD1 (6 bases). The V gene lost 0 bases and the J gene lost 2 bases, with 10 bases spanning the gap. The CDR3 consists of 15 residues. CDR1 is WSHSY, CDR2 SAAADI, per germline. The CDR3 loop is CASSESIRGNTEAFF. The CDR3 DNA sequence: TGCGCCAGCAGTGAGTCCATCAGGGGAAACACTGAAGCTTTCTTT.

The rearrangement joins TRBV7-2 to TRBJ2-5, with a weak D call TRBD2 (6 bases). Germline-derived CDR1 and CDR2 are SGHTA and FQGNSA. This CDR3 is 11 amino acids long. The CDR3, as DNA: TGTGCAAGTGGGGCGGGGGAGACCCAGTACTTC. It yields the protein CASGAGETQYF.

J is TRBJ2-7 and V is TRBV7-2; TRBD2 aligns across 7 bases. Germline V gene lookup returns CDR1 SGHTA and CDR2 FQGNSA. The CDR3 runs 14 residues. Trimming cost V 8 bases and J 4 bases; bases outside gene matches: 11. CDR3 in amino acids: CASATGGRAYEQYF. As DNA, the CDR3 is TGTGCCAGCGCCACCGGGGGGAGAGCTTACGAGCAGTACTTC.

The chain uses TRBV2 and TRBJ1-5; 8 bases line up with TRBD1. Unmatched junction bases numbered 6, after V lost 6 bases and J lost 2 bases. The CDR3 runs to 15 residues. The germline V gene encodes CDR1 SNHLY and CDR2 FYNNEI. The CDR3 is CASREDRVGNQPQHF. CDR3 DNA sequence: TGTGCCAGCAGAGAGGACAGGGTGGGCAATCAGCCCCAGCATTTT. Full variable domain (rest looked up from reference TRBV2 and TRBJ1-5): EPEVTQTPSHQVTQMGQEVILRCVPISNHLYFYWYRQILGQKVEFLVSFYNNEISEKSEIFDDQFSVERPDGSNFTLKIRSTKLEDSAMYFCASREDRVGNQPQHFGDGTRLSIL.